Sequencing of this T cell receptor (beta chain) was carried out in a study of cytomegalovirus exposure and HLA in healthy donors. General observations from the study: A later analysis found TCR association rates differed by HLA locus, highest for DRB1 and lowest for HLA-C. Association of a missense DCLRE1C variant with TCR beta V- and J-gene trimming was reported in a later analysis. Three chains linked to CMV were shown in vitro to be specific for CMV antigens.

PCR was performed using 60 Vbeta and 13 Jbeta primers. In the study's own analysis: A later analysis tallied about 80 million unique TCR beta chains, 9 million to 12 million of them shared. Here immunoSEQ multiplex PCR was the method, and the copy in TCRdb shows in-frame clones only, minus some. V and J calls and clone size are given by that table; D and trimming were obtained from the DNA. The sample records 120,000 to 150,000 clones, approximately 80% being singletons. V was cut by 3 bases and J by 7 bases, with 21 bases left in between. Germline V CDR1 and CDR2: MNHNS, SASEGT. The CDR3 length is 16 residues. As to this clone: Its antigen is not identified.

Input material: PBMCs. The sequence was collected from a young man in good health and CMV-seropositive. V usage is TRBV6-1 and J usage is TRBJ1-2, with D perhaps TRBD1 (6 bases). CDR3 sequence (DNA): TGTGCCAGCAGTGATCGCGCTTCGGGGGGCGTCTCTGGCTACACCTTC. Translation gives CASSDRASGGVSGYTF.